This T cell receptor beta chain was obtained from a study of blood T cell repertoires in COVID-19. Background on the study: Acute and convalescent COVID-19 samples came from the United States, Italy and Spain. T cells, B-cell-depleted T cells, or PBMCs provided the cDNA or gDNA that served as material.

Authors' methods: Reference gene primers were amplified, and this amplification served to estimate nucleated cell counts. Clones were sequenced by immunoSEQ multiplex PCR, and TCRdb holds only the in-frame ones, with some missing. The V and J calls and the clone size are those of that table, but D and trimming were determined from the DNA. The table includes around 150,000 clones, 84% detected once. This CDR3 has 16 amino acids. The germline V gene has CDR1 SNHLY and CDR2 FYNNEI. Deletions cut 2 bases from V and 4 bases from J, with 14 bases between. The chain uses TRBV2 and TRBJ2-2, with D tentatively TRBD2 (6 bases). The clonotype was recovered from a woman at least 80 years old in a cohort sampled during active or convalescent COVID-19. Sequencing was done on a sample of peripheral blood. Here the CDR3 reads CASSESGGPRTGELFF. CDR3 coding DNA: TGTGCCAGCAGTGAATCTGGAGGGCCACGCACCGGGGAGCTGTTTTTT. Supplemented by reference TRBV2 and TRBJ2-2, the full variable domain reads EPEVTQTPSHQVTQMGQEVILRCVPISNHLYFYWYRQILGQKVEFLVSFYNNEISEKSEIFDDQFSVERPDGSNFTLKIRSTKLEDSAMYFCASSESGGPRTGELFFGEGSRLTVL.